The TCR beta chain described here comes from a study of CD8 T cells in Susac syndrome. Of note for this clonotype: Antigen specificity is unknown.

RNA in amounts of roughly 0.45 to 1 ug was reverse transcribed with random hexamers. Amplification of TCR beta CDR3 by immunoSEQ multiplex PCR spanned 54 Vbeta and 13 Jbeta. TCRdb independently ran MiXCR on the immunoSEQ multiplex PCR reads; one entry per CDR3 protein. The table has 150,000 to 200,000 distinct CDR3 sequences, more than 85% seen once; the top ten hold 0.087%. Regarding the study as a whole: The CD4+ T cell repertoires in Susac syndrome did not show any clonal expansion.

From germline, CDR1 is LNHNV and CDR2 YYDKDF (reference sequence). This CDR3 spans 17 amino acids. Trimming at V came to 0 bases and at J to 6 bases, leaving 9 bases not matched to a gene. The sequence derives from a human donor with Susac syndrome. The chain uses TRBV15 and TRBJ1-4; TRBD1 matches 8 bases. The sequenced sample consisted of CD4+ T cells from PBMCs. The CDR3 here is CATSRDGQTGADEKLFF. Written as DNA, the CDR3 is TGTGCCACCAGCAGAGATGGACAGACAGGGGCGGATGAAAAACTGTTTTTT.